This T cell receptor beta chain came from a study of Ad26.COV2.S vaccination and SARS-CoV-2 variants. The overall study: The vaccine Ad26.COV2.S was put into the muscle once, or twice with 56 days between.

Treatment defined: about 20 received Ad26.COV2.S at low or high dose, single or two shots; about 5 received placebo; per-sample allocation not given. Collection of the samples took place on day 63 after the first injection of vaccine or placebo. The CDR3 has 17 amino acids. Profiled with immunoSEQ multiplex PCR; TCRdb holds only in-frame clones, not every one. The sample contains around 500,000 clones, roughly nine tenths of which appear only once. The V gene is TRBV21-1, the J gene TRBJ2-7. TRBV21-1 is given as a pseudogene. This receptor was obtained from a person aged 18 to 59 who received the Ad26.COV2.S COVID-19 vaccine or a placebo. The sample in question was peripheral blood, obtained in a trial of Ad26.COV2.S vaccine versus placebo. The CDR3 protein is CASSYRAFKTGGYEQYF. The CDR3 DNA sequence: TGTGCCAGCAGCTATAGGGCATTTAAGACGGGCGGCTACGAGCAGTACTTC.